These T cell receptor beta chains were read from a single sample in a study of cytomegalovirus exposure and HLA in healthy donors. The method was immunoSEQ multiplex PCR; TCRdb's version includes in-frame clones alone and lacks a portion of them. Of about 150,000 clones detected, about four fifths appear once; the ten largest clones hold roughly 6.8%. Sequenced input: PBMCs. These receptors originate from a man aged 45-65 years in good health and CMV-seropositive. The CDR3 runs from the conserved cysteine through the conserved F or W. A D gene is named only where the DNA matches it firmly. The size entry is marked missing in some rows and otherwise reads once, few, many or a size class.

cdr3_length: 15; v_call: TRBV5-1; clone_size: .; d_call: .; j_call: TRBJ2-4; cdr3_aa: CASSLEGQSQNIQYF; cdr3_nt: TGCGCCAGCAGCTTGGAAGGACAGAGCCAAAACATTCAGTACTTC
cdr3_length: 18; v_call: TRBV4-1; clone_size: .; d_call: TRBD2; j_call: TRBJ2-7; cdr3_aa: CASSQEGSLAGESYEQYF; cdr3_nt: TGCGCCAGCAGCCAAGAGGGGTCCCTAGCGGGAGAATCCTACGAGCAGTACTTC
cdr3_length: 14; v_call: TRBV4-1; clone_size: .; d_call: .; j_call: TRBJ1-1; cdr3_aa: CASTEQSLNTEAFF; cdr3_nt: TGCGCCAGCACCGAACAGAGCCTGAACACTGAAGCTTTCTTT
cdr3_length: 19; v_call: TRBV28; clone_size: .; d_call: TRBD1; j_call: TRBJ2-1; cdr3_aa: CASSTQVLPGTGFWDEQFF; cdr3_nt: TGTGCCAGCAGTACCCAAGTACTTCCAGGGACAGGGTTTTGGGATGAGCAGTTCTTC
cdr3_length: 14; v_call: TRBV7-9; clone_size: .; d_call: TRBD2; j_call: TRBJ2-1; cdr3_aa: CASTIAGGGNEQFF; cdr3_nt: TGTGCCAGCACAATAGCGGGAGGTGGGAATGAGCAGTTCTTC
cdr3_length: 13; v_call: TRBV29-1; clone_size: .; d_call: TRBD1; j_call: TRBJ2-7; cdr3_aa: CSVAGTGIYEQYF; cdr3_nt: TGCAGCGTTGCGGGGACAGGAATTTACGAGCAGTACTTC
cdr3_length: 12; v_call: TRBV19; clone_size: .; d_call: .; j_call: TRBJ1-2; cdr3_aa: CASSSTVPGYTF; cdr3_nt: TGTGCCAGTAGTTCGACAGTCCCAGGCTACACCTTC
cdr3_length: 15; v_call: TRBV4-2; clone_size: few; d_call: .; j_call: TRBJ1-5; cdr3_aa: CASSQQGQHNQPQHF; cdr3_nt: TGTGCCAGCAGCCAACAGGGCCAACACAATCAGCCCCAGCATTTT
cdr3_length: 15; v_call: TRBV19; clone_size: once; d_call: .; j_call: TRBJ2-3; cdr3_aa: CASSMWREGTDTQYF; cdr3_nt: TGTGCCAGTAGTATGTGGCGGGAAGGTACAGATACGCAGTATTTT
cdr3_length: 13; v_call: TRBV6-6; clone_size: .; d_call: .; j_call: TRBJ2-3; cdr3_aa: CASSSTRSDTQYF; cdr3_nt: TGTGCCAGCAGTTCGACGCGGTCGGATACGCAGTATTTT
cdr3_length: 17; v_call: TRBV10-3; clone_size: .; d_call: TRBD2; j_call: TRBJ2-7; cdr3_aa: CAISSAREGLSSPEQYF; cdr3_nt: TGTGCCATCAGCTCCGCGCGGGAGGGCCTCTCGTCACCCGAGCAGTACTTC
cdr3_length: 15; v_call: TRBV6-1; clone_size: .; d_call: .; j_call: TRBJ2-1; cdr3_aa: CASSEIARSYNEQFF; cdr3_nt: TGTGCCAGCAGTGAAATAGCTAGATCTTACAATGAGCAGTTCTTC
cdr3_length: 15; v_call: TRBV28; clone_size: few; d_call: TRBD1; j_call: TRBJ2-3; cdr3_aa: CASSTMGQGTDTQYF; cdr3_nt: TGTGCCAGCAGCACGATGGGACAGGGAACAGATACGCAGTATTTT
cdr3_length: 17; v_call: TRBV29-1; clone_size: once; d_call: TRBD1; j_call: TRBJ2-5; cdr3_aa: CSVVVWDRGNFQETQYF; cdr3_nt: TGCAGCGTTGTAGTATGGGACAGGGGGAACTTCCAAGAGACCCAGTACTTC
cdr3_length: 14; v_call: TRBV5-1; clone_size: once; d_call: .; j_call: TRBJ1-3; cdr3_aa: CASSLASSGNTIYF; cdr3_nt: TGCGCCAGCAGCTTGGCCAGCTCTGGAAACACCATATATTTT
cdr3_length: 13; v_call: TRBV14; clone_size: .; d_call: .; j_call: TRBJ2-1; cdr3_aa: CASSQGAHNEQFF; cdr3_nt: TGTGCCAGCAGCCAAGGGGCTCACAATGAGCAGTTCTTC
cdr3_length: 16; v_call: TRBV5-1; clone_size: .; d_call: .; j_call: TRBJ2-3; cdr3_aa: CASSVRQISTTDTQYF; cdr3_nt: TGCGCCAGCAGCGTTAGACAGATAAGCACCACAGATACGCAGTATTTT
cdr3_length: 16; v_call: TRBV27; clone_size: few; d_call: TRBD2; j_call: TRBJ2-7; cdr3_aa: CASSNLGTSGTYEQYF; cdr3_nt: TGTGCCAGCAGTAACCTAGGGACTAGCGGGACCTACGAGCAGTACTTC
cdr3_length: 16; v_call: TRBV28; clone_size: .; d_call: .; j_call: TRBJ2-1; cdr3_aa: CASSPPTGRSYNEQFF; cdr3_nt: TGTGCCAGCAGTCCACCGACAGGGAGGTCCTACAATGAGCAGTTCTTC
cdr3_length: 15; v_call: TRBV5-4; clone_size: .; d_call: .; j_call: TRBJ1-1; cdr3_aa: CASSIPSRGNTEAFF; cdr3_nt: TGTGCCAGCAGCATCCCGTCTAGAGGGAACACTGAAGCTTTCTTT
cdr3_length: 14; v_call: TRBV6-1; clone_size: .; d_call: TRBD1; j_call: TRBJ2-7; cdr3_aa: CASREPGQAYEQYF; cdr3_nt: TGTGCCAGCAGGGAACCGGGACAGGCCTACGAGCAGTACTTC
cdr3_length: 14; v_call: TRBV12-5; clone_size: few; d_call: TRBD1; j_call: TRBJ2-5; cdr3_aa: CASGLGDSRETQYF; cdr3_nt: TGTGCTAGTGGTTTGGGGGACAGTCGGGAGACCCAGTACTTC
cdr3_length: 14; v_call: TRBV18; clone_size: .; d_call: TRBD1; j_call: TRBJ1-2; cdr3_aa: CASSDGQGVDGYTF; cdr3_nt: TGTGCCAGCTCAGACGGACAGGGAGTGGATGGCTACACCTTC
cdr3_length: 13; v_call: TRBV6-1; clone_size: .; d_call: .; j_call: TRBJ2-7; cdr3_aa: CASSPPGGREQYF; cdr3_nt: TGTGCCAGCAGCCCCCCGGGGGGCAGAGAGCAGTACTTC